This TCR beta chain originates from a study of blood T cell dynamics during melanoma immunotherapy (dated by TCRdb to between 2020 and 2021). General notes on the study: Patients had metastatic melanoma and received first-line pembrolizumab or nivolumab plus ipilimumab as standard of care in the United Kingdom. To find early correlates of response, the study profiled the peripheral T cell receptor repertoires of patients with metastatic melanoma both before and after one cycle of checkpoint inhibitor therapy. Consecutive patients formed a training cohort, and a further independent group of patients from the same centre was pooled into an external validation set. Overall study results and their limits: The relatively small sample size was acknowledged as something that could potentially limit how far the results can be generalized. The study could not determine whether the T cell clones driving repertoire changes were melanoma-specific or reflected general immune activation. Patients who later achieved disease control showed a bifurcated PBMC repertoire reorganization at W3, with increased clonality or increased diversity, unlike progressors.

Every bulk PBMC sample had a fixed 350 ng of DNA loaded. Following the manufacturer instructions, the immunoSEQ TCRb Assay kit was used to amplify TCR beta CDR3 sequences from genomic DNA. The KAPA Library Quantification Kit for Illumina platforms was used to quantify the pooled libraries by qPCR. Pooled libraries were sequenced on an Illumina NextSeq 500, clustered at about 0.55-1.2 pM. Concerning the study's data processing: TCR data were analyzed using immunoSEQ ANALYZER and the R LymphoSeq package. A rearrangement efficiency score was calculated as productive divided by the sum of productive and non-productive CDR3 sequences. Clonality was assessed using the Gini coefficient and diversity using the Renyi index at alpha=1, with pairwise comparisons between timepoints within each patient. Clonal relatedness, based on an edit distance of 3, and repertoire similarity, based on the Bhattacharyya coefficient, were both computed in LymphoSeq. To classify response, a linear discriminant analysis based on week-3 changes in clonality and diversity was built with the R MASS and caret packages. The table was pulled from immuneACCESS by TCRdb, which kept in-frame rearrangements only. Such tables lose some clones; where checked, under half of the loss comes from unresolved V genes, and the rest has no known cause. V, J and clone size reflect that table, while D and trimming were determined from the DNA. The sample table contains roughly 9,700 clones; only one count was recorded for about 88% of them. The ten most abundant clones make up approximately 9.8% of the sample.

The CDR3 sequence holds 14 residues, the cysteine and phenylalanine included. This entry keeps only the CDR3 DNA: 42 bases, framed from base 1. The germline V gene (reference sequence) sets CDR1 to MNHNY and CDR2 to SVGAGI. V drops 2 bases and J drops 5 bases, leaving 12 bases in between. A note on this clone: Its antigen specificity is not known. No much larger clone exists at a distance of one base, and base qualities are not known.

This specimen's time point label, interpreted: pre-treatment baseline. Blood samples were taken before treatment (T0) and at week 3 (W3), following the first cycle of checkpoint blockade. Except for a couple of patients with rapid clinical progression, response was assessed 12 weeks after the first infusion by RECIST 1.1; disease control meant complete response, partial response or stable disease. Patients were not eligible if they had prior systemic cancer treatment, concomitant immunosuppressant therapy or synchronous other active malignancies. To track both circulating cells and T cell turnover, TCR beta was sequenced from bulk PBMC as well as from plasma cell-free DNA. Lymphoprep and SepMate tubes were used to isolate PBMC from blood, and red cell lysis was then performed. QIAamp DNA Blood Mini kits were used to extract DNA from PBMC and from sorted T cell subsets.

The chain links TRBV6-6 with TRBJ1-2; TRBD1 is possibly the D segment (5 matching bases). Sequencing was performed on blood, taken from a patient treated with checkpoint blockade. The sequence came from a human donor with melanoma. The CDR3 here reads CASSYGGVGYGYTF. At the DNA level, the sequence is TGTGCCAGCAGTTACGGGGGGGTAGGGTATGGCTACACCTTC.